The T cell receptor (beta chain) under discussion was sequenced for a study of cytomegalovirus exposure and HLA in healthy donors. The PCR contained 60 Vbeta and 13 Jbeta primers. The repertoire was sequenced with immunoSEQ multiplex PCR; TCRdb's copy has only in-frame clones and lacks some. The sample lists around 200,000 clones; roughly 79% were seen once. General study results and limits: Association with HLA alleles at 0.05 false discovery rate was found for roughly 17,000 TCR beta sequences in a later analysis. Earlier analysis looked at TCR beta V segments, and most were productive about 87% or about 30% of the time. Highly shared variants forming one cluster were likely a sequencing artifact.

For this clone: Its antigen is not identified.

The CDR3 extends over 11 amino acids. Per germline, CDR1 SQVTM and CDR2 ANQGSEA. The TCR comes from a male donor in good health and CMV-seronegative. The V call is TRBV29-1, the J call TRBJ2-5; perhaps TRBD1 as D (6 bases). The assigned J gene may be wrong: the sequence end matches TRBJ2-7 better. Sequencing input: PBMCs. The DNA for the CDR3 is TGCAGCGTCGGACAGTCACCCGAGCAGTACTTC. Its protein is CSVGQSPEQYF.